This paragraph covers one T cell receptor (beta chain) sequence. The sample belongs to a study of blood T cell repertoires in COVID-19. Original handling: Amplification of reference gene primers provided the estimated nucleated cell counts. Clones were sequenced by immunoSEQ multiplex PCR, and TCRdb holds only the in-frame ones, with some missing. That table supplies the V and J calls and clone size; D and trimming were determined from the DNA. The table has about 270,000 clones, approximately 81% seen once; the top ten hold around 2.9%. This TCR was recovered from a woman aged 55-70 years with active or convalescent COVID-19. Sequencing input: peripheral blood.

The CDR3 DNA is TGTGCCAGCAGTCGCCAACTAGCCCCAGATACGCAGTATTTT. Translation: CASSRQLAPDTQYF. The rearrangement uses TRBV2 and TRBJ2-3; TRBD2 is a possible D gene (6 bases). The CDR3 runs 14 residues. Per germline, CDR1 SNHLY and CDR2 FYNNEI. The V end was cut by 5 bases, the J end by 4 bases, with 13 bases between.